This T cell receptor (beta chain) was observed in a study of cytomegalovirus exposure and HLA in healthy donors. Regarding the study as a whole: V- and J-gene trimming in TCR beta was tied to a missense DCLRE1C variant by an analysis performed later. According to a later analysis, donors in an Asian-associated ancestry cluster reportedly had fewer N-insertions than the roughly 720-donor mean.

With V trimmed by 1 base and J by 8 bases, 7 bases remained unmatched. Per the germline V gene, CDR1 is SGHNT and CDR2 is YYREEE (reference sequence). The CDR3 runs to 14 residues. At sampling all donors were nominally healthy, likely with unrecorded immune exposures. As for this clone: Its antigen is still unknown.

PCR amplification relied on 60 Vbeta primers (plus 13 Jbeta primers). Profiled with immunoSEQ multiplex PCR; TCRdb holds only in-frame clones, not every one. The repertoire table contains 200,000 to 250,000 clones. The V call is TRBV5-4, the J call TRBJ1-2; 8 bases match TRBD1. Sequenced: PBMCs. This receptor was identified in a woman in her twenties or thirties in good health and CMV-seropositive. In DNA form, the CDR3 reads TGTGCCAGCAGCTTGTGGGCAGGGGGCTACGGCTACACCTTC. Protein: CASSLWAGGYGYTF.